The 11 T cell receptor beta chains listed next were all sequenced from one sample in a study of blood T cell repertoires in COVID-19. Profiled with immunoSEQ multiplex PCR; TCRdb holds only in-frame clones, not every one. The sample consists of over 45,000 clones, about 86% of them appearing once. The sample comprised peripheral blood. Receptors originate from a woman older than 75 with acute or convalescent COVID-19.

The chain recombines TRBV21-1 with TRBJ1-1. TRBV21-1 is classified as a pseudogene. The length of the CDR3 is 14 residues. CDR3 amino acids: CASSKGGGHAEAFF. CDR3 DNA: TGTGCCAGCAGCAAAGGGGGGGGGCACGCTGAAGCTTTCTTT.

V is TRBV7-2 and J is TRBJ2-4; D gene ambiguous. Germline loops: CDR1 SGHTA, CDR2 FQGNSA. The CDR3 is 14 amino acids. Trimming took 3 bases from V and 0 from J, leaving 6 bases between them. Here the CDR3 reads CASSLTVAKNIQYF. CDR3 DNA sequence: TGTGCCAGCAGCTTGACTGTAGCCAAAAACATTCAGTACTTC.

The V call is TRBV5-8, the J call TRBJ1-5; 10 nucleotides align to TRBD1. With V trimmed by 4 bases and J by 0 bases, 4 bases remained unmatched. The CDR3 runs to 16 residues. Looked up from germline, CDR1 is SGHTS and CDR2 is YDEGEE. The CDR3 bases are TGTGCCAGCAGCGGCGGGACAGGGGTTAGCAATCAGCCCCAGCATTTT. This translates into CASSGGTGVSNQPQHF.

This chain joins TRBV6-2 or TRBV6-3 and TRBJ1-2, with 8 bases identical to TRBD1. The CDR3 is 14 amino acids. J was trimmed by 2 bases and V by 5 bases; bases with no gene match: 4. Germline V gives CDR1 MNHEY, CDR2 SVGEGT. The CDR3 bases are TGTGCCAGCAGTACCCGGACAGGGAACTATGGCTACACCTTC. It codes for CASSTRTGNYGYTF.

This chain connects TRBV2 to TRBJ1-2, with a tentative D call TRBD1 (6 bases). The CDR3 extends over 13 amino acids. With 7 bases removed from V and 4 bases from J, the gap between germline ends came to 13 bases. Germline lookup yields CDR1 SNHLY and CDR2 FYNNEI. Written as DNA, the CDR3 is TGTGCCAGCACCGTGGACAGCTCCTATGGCTACACCTTC. Translated: CASTVDSSYGYTF.

The chain has TRBV2 and TRBJ2-1; 11 positions match TRBD2. Germline V gene data show CDR1 as SNHLY and CDR2 as FYNNEI. The CDR3 length is 14 residues. The J segment lost 10 bases and the V segment lost 6 bases, leaving 8 bases of the junction unmatched. CDR3 amino acids: CASRRGGTSGEQFF. The CDR3 region has the DNA TGTGCCAGCAGAAGGGGGGGGACTAGCGGCGAGCAGTTCTTC.

The CDR3 DNA follows: TGTGCCAGCAGCCGGATGGACGGGAAGAATTCACCCCTCCACTTT. Protein sequence: CASSRMDGKNSPLHF. The chain has TRBV7-2 and TRBJ1-6; no definite D call. Germline V gene lookup returns CDR1 SGHTA and CDR2 FQGNSA. The CDR3 consists of 15 residues. V lost 5 bases, J lost 7 bases, and 15 bases lay in between.

This clone occurred a few times. V usage is TRBV7-8 and J usage is TRBJ1-3, with D possibly matching TRBD1 (6 bases). V dropped 1 base and J dropped 8 bases, with 18 bases sitting between them. Per the germline V gene, CDR1 is SGHVS and CDR2 is FQNEAQ. The CDR3 sequence is 16 residues long. CDR3 region: CASSLGIQGTGDTIYF. The CDR3 region has the DNA TGTGCCAGCAGCTTAGGTATACAGGGAACAGGAGACACCATATATTTT.

V is TRBV5-6 and J is TRBJ1-2, with TRBD1 identical over 9 bases. CDR3 length: 18 residues. With V trimmed by 2 bases and J by 4 bases, 15 bases remained unmatched. The germline V gene has CDR1 SGHDT and CDR2 YYEEEE. DNA for the CDR3: TGTGCCAGCAGCTTCTTCTGGGACAGGGTGTTTGAAGGCTATGGCTACACCTTC. Its protein product is CASSFFWDRVFEGYGYTF.

The CDR3 reads CASSWGTGRNQPQHF. The CDR3 DNA reads as TGTGCCAGCAGCTGGGGGACAGGGCGGAATCAGCCCCAGCATTTT. The rearrangement uses TRBV5-6 and TRBJ1-5; TRBD1 matches 9 bases. This CDR3 has 15 residues. Looked up from germline, CDR1 is SGHDT and CDR2 is YYEEEE. J gave up 4 bases and V 3 bases, and 5 bases lay outside the gene matches.

The chain uses TRBV29-1 and TRBJ2-1, with 7 bases fitting TRBD2. The CDR3 is 13 residues long. Losses at the gene ends were 6 bases for V and 4 bases for J; bases not matched to a gene: 6. In germline, CDR1 is SQVTM, CDR2 ANQGSEA. The CDR3 nucleotides read TGCAGCGTCGAAACTAGCGTTTACAATGAGCAGTTCTTC. This codes for CSVETSVYNEQFF.